Listed below are T cell receptor beta chains from one sample, sequenced in a study of cytomegalovirus exposure and HLA in healthy donors. TCRdb's copy holds only in-frame clones and misses some; the assay was immunoSEQ multiplex PCR. The sample yields 55,000 to 75,000 clones, more than 85% seen once. The material sequenced was PBMCs. Receptors originate from a woman younger than 35 in good health and CMV-seropositive. CDR3s include the opening cysteine and the closing phenylalanine or tryptophan. Fields, in order: V gene, clone size, D gene, J gene, CDR3 protein, CDR3 DNA. A D gene is named only where the DNA matches it firmly. Where a row states a size, it is once, few, many or the class of an expanded clone; other rows omit it.

TRBV28	-	-	TRBJ1-1	CASSFDTNTEAFF	TGTGCCAGCAGTTTCGACACGAACACTGAAGCTTTCTTT
TRBV9	-	TRBD1	TRBJ2-7	CASSGGTGYSYEQYF	TGTGCCAGCAGCGGCGGGACAGGGTATTCCTACGAGCAGTACTTC
TRBV30	-	-	TRBJ1-2	CAWSGQEINYGYTF	TGTGCCTGGAGTGGACAGGAGATTAACTATGGCTACACCTTC
TRBV4-2	-	TRBD2	TRBJ2-5	CASSQERKLAGETQYF	TGTGCCAGCAGCCAAGAAAGGAAACTAGCGGGAGAGACCCAGTACTTC
TRBV4-1	-	TRBD2	TRBJ2-1	CASSQDPGASGPHNEQFF	TGCGCCAGCAGCCAAGATCCCGGGGCTAGCGGCCCCCACAATGAGCAGTTCTTC
TRBV2	-	TRBD2	TRBJ2-3	CASVDPGTSGGTSTDTQYF	TGTGCCAGCGTCGATCCTGGGACTAGCGGGGGGACTAGCACAGATACGCAGTATTTT
TRBV27	once	-	TRBJ2-2	CASRKLDSTGELFF	TGTGCCAGCAGAAAATTGGACAGCACCGGGGAGCTGTTTTTT
TRBV6-5	-	-	TRBJ2-5	CASSSRTQETQYF	TGTGCCAGCAGTTCCCGGACTCAAGAGACCCAGTACTTC
TRBV15	-	-	TRBJ1-1	CATSRALTREVNTEAFF	TGTGCCACCAGCAGAGCGTTGACCAGGGAGGTGAACACTGAAGCTTTCTTT
TRBV7-9	-	TRBD2	TRBJ2-3	CASSLARAASGGAADTQYF	TGTGCCAGCAGCTTAGCGCGGGCGGCTAGCGGGGGGGCTGCAGATACGCAGTATTTT
TRBV11-1	-	-	TRBJ1-2	CASSLKTVNYGYTF	TGTGCCAGCAGCTTAAAGACAGTCAACTATGGCTACACCTTC
TRBV2	-	TRBD1	TRBJ2-7	CASRRGQAYEQYF	TGTGCCAGCAGAAGAGGACAGGCCTACGAGCAGTACTTC
TRBV5-4	-	-	TRBJ1-2	CASSLGGAYGYTF	TGTGCCAGCAGCTTGGGCGGAGCGTATGGCTACACCTTC
TRBV11-2	-	-	TRBJ1-1	CASSLSGPSNTEAFF	TGTGCCAGCAGCCTATCTGGGCCGTCGAACACTGAAGCTTTCTTT
TRBV5-1	-	TRBD2	TRBJ2-2	CASSFTAGAPPKELFF	TGCGCCAGCAGCTTTACAGCGGGGGCGCCTCCTAAGGAGCTGTTTTTT
TRBV7-3	-	TRBD1	TRBJ2-7	CASSLTGGAGYEQYF	TGTGCCAGCAGCTTAACAGGGGGCGCCGGGTACGAGCAGTACTTC
TRBV7-3	-	-	TRBJ1-6	CASSLMGNNYNSPLHF	TGTGCCAGCAGCTTAATGGGCAACAACTATAATTCACCCCTCCACTTT
TRBV30	-	-	TRBJ1-5	CAWGEDSNQPQHF	TGTGCCTGGGGCGAGGATAGCAATCAGCCCCAGCATTTT
TRBV27	-	TRBD2	TRBJ2-3	CASSFSGGSRKDTQYF	TGTGCCAGCAGTTTTTCGGGCGGGAGTCGCAAAGATACGCAGTATTTT
TRBV9	-	-	TRBJ1-5	CASSLGRSNQPQHF	TGTGCCAGCAGCTTGGGGCGGAGCAATCAGCCCCAGCATTTT
TRBV7-9	-	-	TRBJ1-1	CASSSPTYRVGNTEAFF	TGTGCCAGCAGCTCCCCAACGTACAGGGTGGGGAACACTGAAGCTTTCTTT
TRBV11-3	-	-	TRBJ2-7	CASSLDGDKYEQYF	TGTGCCAGCAGCTTAGATGGGGACAAATACGAGCAGTACTTC
TRBV4-3	-	-	TRBJ1-2	CASSQEGGGGYTF	TGCGCCAGCAGCCAAGAAGGCGGAGGTGGCTACACCTTC
TRBV10-1	-	TRBD1	TRBJ2-5	CASSEYRGQTQYF	TGCGCCAGCAGTGAGTACAGGGGCCAGACCCAGTACTTC